These T cell receptor beta chains were read from a single sample in a study of OX40 agonist ivuxolimab in advanced cancers. Assay used: immunoSEQ multiplex PCR; TCRdb lists only in-frame clones, some missing. The table lists about 45,000 clones, just under 95% of them singletons, with 9.5% to 12% in the top ten. Material: CD4+ or CD8+ T cells sorted from blood, obtained in a trial of the OX40 agonist ivuxolimab. The origin of the receptors is an adult with an advanced solid tumor such as melanoma, head and neck, liver or kidney cancer. Both conserved end residues are part of each CDR3. The D gene is left open where the match is weak. Size values are once, few and many counts, or a class for expanded clones, and some rows have none.

size	J	V	D	DNA	CDR3
.	TRBJ2-3	TRBV11-2	TRBD2	TGTGCCAGCAGCCAAAATAGCGGGAGGTTCACAGATACGCAGTATTTT	CASSQNSGRFTDTQYF
.	TRBJ2-3	TRBV4-3	.	TGCGCCAGCAGCCAAGAGGAGCGGAGCACAGATACGCAGTATTTT	CASSQEERSTDTQYF
once	TRBJ2-7	TRBV19	TRBD1	TGTGCCAGTAGTATTGGACAGGGGACCTACGAGCAGTACTTC	CASSIGQGTYEQYF
.	TRBJ2-1	TRBV9	TRBD2	TGTGCCAGCAGCGTAGGGCTAGCGGCCCACAATGAGCAGTTCTTC	CASSVGLAAHNEQFF
.	TRBJ2-1	TRBV11-2	.	TGTGCCAGCAGTGAATTCTCCTACAATGAGCAGTTCTTC	CASSEFSYNEQFF
.	TRBJ2-5	TRBV7-2	.	TGTGCCAGCAGCTTAAAGCGGGGACAGCCTCAAGAGACCCAGTACTTC	CASSLKRGQPQETQYF
.	TRBJ2-3	TRBV13	.	TGTGCCAGCAGACCTACCGGGGGATTCGCATATACGCAGTATTTT	CASRPTGGFAYTQYF
.	TRBJ2-1	TRBV5-6	.	TGTGCCAGCAGCGGGAGTATCGGCAATGAGCAGTTCTTC	CASSGSIGNEQFF
.	TRBJ2-7	TRBV30	.	TGTGCCTGGAGTGTAGTACGGGGAAGGGGCGAGCAGTACTTC	CAWSVVRGRGEQYF
.	TRBJ2-7	TRBV27	TRBD1	TGTGCCAGCAGTTTATCAGGACAGGGTGCCAACTACGAGCAGTACTTC	CASSLSGQGANYEQYF
.	TRBJ2-3	TRBV12-1	.	TGTGCCAGCAGCTCCGGACTAGCGGGAGGGCTCTCAGATACGCAGTATTTT	CASSSGLAGGLSDTQYF
.	TRBJ2-1	TRBV19	.	TGTGCCAGCTCTGCAAACACATTTTCCTACAATGAGCAGTTCTTC	CASSANTFSYNEQFF
once	TRBJ2-7	TRBV28	TRBD1	TGTGCCAGCAGCCCCGGGGGACAGGGGTTTTCCTACGAGCAGTACTTC	CASSPGGQGFSYEQYF
once	TRBJ2-5	TRBV19	.	TGTGCCAGTAGCATTATTTGGGGACGTTCAGAGACCCAGTACTTC	CASSIIWGRSETQYF
few	TRBJ1-5	TRBV28	TRBD1	TGTGCCAGCAGTCCAGGCGGGACAGATAATCAGCCCCAGCATTTT	CASSPGGTDNQPQHF
.	TRBJ1-3	TRBV9	.	TGTGCCAGCAGCCCGGGGCGGAGCTCTGGAAACACCACATATTTT	CASSPGRSSGNTTYF
.	TRBJ2-7	TRBV11-2	.	TGTGCCAGCAGCCAAAGATGGAGACAGAACCCTTACTACGAGCAGTACTTC	CASSQRWRQNPYYEQYF
.	TRBJ1-1	TRBV19	.	TGTGCCAGTCTTCCACAGGGTTTTGGGATGAACACTGAAGCTTTCTTT	CASLPQGFGMNTEAFF
.	TRBJ2-7	TRBV5-1	TRBD2	TGTGCCAGCAGCTTGGGAGGGCTTTACGAGCAGTACTTC	CASSLGGLYEQYF
.	TRBJ1-2	TRBV19	TRBD1	TGTGCCAGTAGGGGGACAGGGAACTATGGCTACACCTTC	CASRGTGNYGYTF
once	TRBJ1-5	TRBV19	.	TGTGCCAGTAGTATGCTAGGGGGTCAGCCCCAGCATTTT	CASSMLGGQPQHF
once	TRBJ2-6	TRBV2	.	TGTGCCAGCAGTGACTGGGTCCGAGGGACTGGGGCCAACGTCCTGACTTTC	CASSDWVRGTGANVLTF
.	TRBJ2-4	TRBV28	TRBD2	TGTGCCAGCAGTGCATACTGGGAGGGCATTCAGTACTTC	CASSAYWEGIQYF
.	TRBJ1-2	TRBV12-2	.	TGTGCAAGTCATTTGGACGGCAGCAACTATGGCTACACCTTC	CASHLDGSNYGYTF
.	TRBJ1-1	TRBV7-2	.	TGTGCCAGCAGCTTAGCTTGGCAGGGAATCACTGAAGCTTTCTTT	CASSLAWQGITEAFF
.	TRBJ2-2	TRBV4-3	TRBD1	TGCGCCAGCAGCCAACAGGACAGGGGGCGAGCCGGGGAGCTGTTTTTT	CASSQQDRGRAGELFF
medium-sized	TRBJ1-1	TRBV14	TRBD1	TGTGCCAGCAGCCACGGGACAGGGGGGAACACTGAAGCTTTCTTT	CASSHGTGGNTEAFF
.	TRBJ1-1	TRBV28	.	TGTGCCAGCAGTTTATCTGAGGGCGCCGGGACTGAAGCTTTCTTT	CASSLSEGAGTEAFF
.	TRBJ2-7	TRBV4-1	.	TGCGCCAGCAGCCCGAACCCGGGGGAGCTATCCTACGAGCAGTACTTC	CASSPNPGELSYEQYF
.	TRBJ2-3	TRBV13	TRBD2	TGTGCCAGCAGCTTAAGTGCGGGACTAGTAATTATGGAGGCACAGATCGGTACGCAGTATTTT	CASSLSAGLVIMEAQIGTQYF
.	TRBJ1-3	TRBV6-1	TRBD1	TGTGCCAGCAGTGAAAACACAGGGGTAGGAAACACCATATATTTT	CASSENTGVGNTIYF
.	TRBJ2-7	TRBV5-6	TRBD2	TGTGCCAGCAGCTTGTCGTCTAGCGGGCCATACGAGCAGTACTTC	CASSLSSSGPYEQYF
.	TRBJ1-1	TRBV11-2	.	TGTGCCAGCAGCTTAACAGACGTTAGCGGCACTGAAGCTTTCTTT	CASSLTDVSGTEAFF
.	TRBJ1-2	TRBV19	TRBD1	TGTGCCAGTAGTCCAGGGGGCGTGGGCTACACCTTC	CASSPGGVGYTF
once	TRBJ2-7	TRBV7-9	.	TGTGCCAGCAGCTTCAGGACCTCCTACGAGCAGTACTTC	CASSFRTSYEQYF
once	TRBJ2-7	TRBV10-3	.	TGTGCCATCAGGCCGGGGGCGGACTACGAGCAGTACTTC	CAIRPGADYEQYF
.	TRBJ2-1	TRBV2	TRBD1	TGTGCCAGCGGGGACAGGAGCTCCTACAATGAGCAGTTCTTC	CASGDRSSYNEQFF
.	TRBJ1-1	TRBV9	.	TGTGCCAGCAGTGGCGGAGGTATGAACACTGAAGCTTTCTTT	CASSGGGMNTEAFF
.	TRBJ2-3	TRBV9	.	TGTGCCAGCAGCCAAACAGGGACTAGCACAGATACGCAGTATTTT	CASSQTGTSTDTQYF
.	TRBJ1-2	TRBV19	.	TGTGCCAGTTCTTGGGGCCCCAGGGATAACTATGGCTACACCTTC	CASSWGPRDNYGYTF
.	TRBJ2-5	TRBV2	TRBD1	TGTGCCAGCAGAGGGACAGATCAAGAGACCCAGTACTTC	CASRGTDQETQYF
.	TRBJ2-1	TRBV11-2	.	TGTGCCAGCAGCAGCCCAGGGGTGAGCTCCTACAATGAGCAGTTCTTC	CASSSPGVSSYNEQFF
.	TRBJ1-1	TRBV2	.	TGTGCCAGCAGTGAAGAAGTAGCTCGGTGGCACTCTGCTGCTTTCTTT	CASSEEVARWHSAAFF
.	TRBJ2-3	TRBV9	.	TGTGCCAGCAGCGGCCAAGGGGGGACTATCACAGATACGCAGTATTTT	CASSGQGGTITDTQYF
.	TRBJ2-7	TRBV9	TRBD1	TGTGCCAGCAGCGCCCGGGACAGGCCCTACGAGCAGTACTTC	CASSARDRPYEQYF
.	TRBJ2-1	TRBV30	.	TGTGCCTGGACAGTGGGAGCGAGCGACAATGAGCAGTTCTTC	CAWTVGASDNEQFF
.	TRBJ2-3	TRBV9	.	TGTGCCAGCAGCGCCCGAACAGATACGCAGTATTTT	CASSARTDTQYF
once	TRBJ2-1	TRBV5-6	.	TGTGCCAGCAGCTTGGTTAGGAATTACAATGAGCAGTTCTTC	CASSLVRNYNEQFF
.	TRBJ2-1	TRBV7-3	TRBD2	TGTGCCAGCAGCCGACAACTAGCGGGTACGGGCAATGAGCAGTTCTTC	CASSRQLAGTGNEQFF
.	TRBJ2-7	TRBV12-5	TRBD1	TGTGCTAGTGGTTTCTCGGACAGGGGGTCCTACGAGCAGTACTTC	CASGFSDRGSYEQYF
.	TRBJ2-1	TRBV7-3	TRBD2	TGTGCCAGCAGCTTAACAGCGGGAGTCTATGAGCAGTTCTTC	CASSLTAGVYEQFF
few	TRBJ1-2	TRBV6-5	TRBD1	TGTGCCAGCAGCCCTCCAGGGGGCTACTATGGCTACACCTTC	CASSPPGGYYGYTF
.	TRBJ1-2	TRBV4-3	.	TGCGCCAGCAGCCAAGGGATGCGAGTCCCTGGCTACACCTTC	CASSQGMRVPGYTF
.	TRBJ1-1	TRBV18	.	TGTGCCAGCTCCTCAGCGAGAGGGGTGAACACTGAAGCTTTCTTT	CASSSARGVNTEAFF
.	TRBJ1-2	TRBV25-1	.	TGTGCCAGCAGTTTAGGAGGGACCCATGGCTACACCTTC	CASSLGGTHGYTF
.	TRBJ2-1	TRBV7-8	.	TGTGCCAGCAGCTTAGTCCGGATCCCCCCTGAGCAGTTCTTC	CASSLVRIPPEQFF
.	TRBJ2-1	TRBV6-5	.	TGTGCCAGCAGTTACAATCGATGGGGCAATGAGCAGTTCTTC	CASSYNRWGNEQFF